A selection of T cell receptor beta chains follows, all from one sample in a study of cytomegalovirus exposure and HLA in healthy donors. Assay: immunoSEQ multiplex PCR; the TCRdb copy retains only in-frame clones and omits some. The data hold about 58,000 clones, with about nine tenths observed a single time. The specimen sequenced was PBMCs. The receptors derive from a young man in good health and CMV-seronegative. The CDR3 runs from the conserved cysteine through the conserved F or W. The D gene is left open where the match is weak. Only some rows state a clone size, as once, few, many or a class for expanded clones.

CSVEPRSLQETQYF,TGCAGCGTTGAACCTCGGTCCCTTCAAGAGACCCAGTACTTC,TRBV29-1,-,-,TRBJ2-5
CASSERASGSADTQYF,TGTGCCAGCAGTGAGCGCGCTAGCGGGAGTGCAGATACGCAGTATTTT,TRBV2,-,TRBD2,TRBJ2-3
CASSIGGTDYGYTF,TGTGCCAGTAGTATAGGAGGGACAGACTATGGCTACACCTTC,TRBV19,-,TRBD1,TRBJ1-2
CASSVAGRPDTQYF,TGTGCCAGCAGCGTAGCTGGCCGTCCAGATACGCAGTATTTT,TRBV9,-,-,TRBJ2-3
CASSIRLGLLETQYF,TGTGCCAGTAGTATCCGACTAGGCCTCCTGGAGACCCAGTACTTC,TRBV19,-,-,TRBJ2-5
CASSLGGVGYNEQFF,TGTGCCAGCAGCTTAGGCGGGGTAGGGTACAATGAGCAGTTCTTC,TRBV11-2,-,-,TRBJ2-1
CASSFSGQGQWRRDQPQHF,TGTGCCAGCAGCTTCTCGGGACAGGGCCAGTGGCGGCGGGATCAGCCCCAGCATTTT,TRBV5-6,once,TRBD1,TRBJ1-5
CSVVGAEAFF,TGCAGCGTTGTGGGCGCTGAAGCTTTCTTT,TRBV29-1,-,-,TRBJ1-1
CASSQARGYEQYF,TGCGCCAGCAGCCAAGCCCGGGGGTACGAGCAGTACTTC,TRBV4-3,-,-,TRBJ2-7
CASRGPGLAGGTDTQYF,TGTGCCAGCAGGGGACCGGGACTAGCGGGAGGCACAGATACGCAGTATTTT,TRBV27,once,TRBD2,TRBJ2-3
CASSLEEYTEAFF,TGTGCCAGCAGCTTAGAAGAGTACACTGAAGCTTTCTTT,TRBV11-2,-,-,TRBJ1-1
CASSSPRQYQETQYF,TGTGCCAGCAGTTCTCCCCGACAGTACCAAGAGACCCAGTACTTC,TRBV6-5,-,-,TRBJ2-5
CASSGTGRTDTQYF,TGTGCCAGCAGCGGGACAGGGAGGACAGATACGCAGTATTTT,TRBV28,-,TRBD1,TRBJ2-3
CASSLKQGTGEAFF,TGCGCCAGCAGCCTTAAACAGGGAACTGGTGAAGCTTTCTTT,TRBV5-1,-,-,TRBJ1-1
CASSSRVGGNEQFF,TGTGCCAGCAGCTCCCGGGTGGGGGGAAATGAGCAGTTCTTC,TRBV7-2,once,-,TRBJ2-1
CSAKGDTQYF,TGCAGTGCGAAGGGGGATACGCAGTATTTT,TRBV20-1,-,-,TRBJ2-3
CASSVKAGGETQYF,TGTGCCAGCAGCGTGAAAGCGGGAGGGGAGACCCAGTACTTC,TRBV9,-,TRBD2,TRBJ2-5
CAISERTSGGTDTQYF,TGTGCCATCAGTGAGCGTACTAGCGGAGGCACAGATACGCAGTATTTT,TRBV10-3,-,TRBD2,TRBJ2-3